This T cell receptor (beta chain) was sequenced for a study of post-analysis software for immune sequencing data (dated by TCRdb to the mid-2010s). For the study in its entirety: The recorded disease courses included relapsing-remitting, secondary progressive and progressive-relapsing multiple sclerosis, and some patients had no subtype annotation. The patient repertoires were compared against around 11 previously published healthy control repertoires obtained from donors aged about 6 to 28 years. A subset of samples was prepared in parallel using single-end sample barcoding, then pooled and co-amplified after Illumina adapter ligation.

TCR beta repertoires were profiled from peripheral blood of about a dozen young patients with multiple sclerosis to demonstrate the VDJtools post-analysis software. Multiple sclerosis patients were children and adolescents aged roughly 6 to 17 years. Ten or more counts support this clonotype. What this receptor recognizes is not known. No base-level quality is on record; no much larger clone is a single base apart. The research as a whole found: Significantly higher frequencies in patients than in controls were found for about five TRBV segments, including TRBV5-6, TRBV5-1 and TRBV20-1. When samples were clustered directly using the F measure, samples prepared in the same batch co-clustered strongly, which prompted a batch-effect correction. Multiple sclerosis patients had significantly lower normalized Chao1 diversity than controls, a result that suggests substantial peripheral T-cell clonal expansion. The control group was slightly older than the multiple sclerosis patient group.

Library preparation used PCR. Sequencing instrument: Illumina HiSeq 2500. To reduce PCR and sequencing biases, unique molecular identifiers were incorporated into the TCR beta cDNA libraries. Per 1 to 10 million input T cells, approximately 500,000 cDNA molecules were obtained, such that each molecule approximated one T cell. The same protocol used for the earlier healthy control dataset was applied to prepare and sequence the patient libraries. Samples belonging to the same batch were prepared together, multiplexed and sequenced on a shared HiSeq lane. In the original analysis: Raw barcoded reads were processed with MIGEC, discarding single-read molecular identifier groups before consensus assembly and CDR3 extraction. Clonotype tables were post-analysed with VDJtools, and diversity was normalized by down-sampling all datasets to the smallest sample size. Repertoire overlap clustering matched CDR3 amino acid but not nucleotide sequences to correct batch-related cross-sample contamination. TCRdb passed the public sequencing reads through fastp at Q25 and MiXCR, retaining productive beta sequences. Records with the same CDR3 protein are collapsed into one entry carrying the most frequent genes and DNA. It is TCRdb's table, rather than the study itself, that gives the V and J calls and clone size. The sample records about 210,000 distinct CDR3 sequences, around 29% of which are singletons. The top ten hold more than 3% of the sample.

Including cysteine and phenylalanine, the CDR3 has 13 amino acids. Only the CDR3 part of the read is kept: 39 bases, read in frame from the first base. V is pared back by 4 bases and J by 4 bases, with 10 bases lying between the germline termini. CDR1 MNHEY and CDR2 SVGEGT are derived from the germline V gene. The source material was blood. The rearranged segments are TRBV6-2 or TRBV6-3 and TRBJ1-2; no confident D gene assignment can be made. This receptor was obtained from a girl between 2 and 17 years old with multiple sclerosis. The nucleotide sequence is TGTGCCAGCAGTTCGGCAGTCACCTATGGCTACACCTTC. Translated, it gives CASSSAVTYGYTF.